These T cell receptor beta chains were read from a single sample in a study of blood T cell repertoires in COVID-19. Assay: immunoSEQ multiplex PCR; the TCRdb copy retains only in-frame clones and omits some. The profile shows roughly 250,000 clones, approximately 87% of them singletons. The sequencing sample was made of peripheral blood. These receptors were obtained from a woman in her forties or fifties with acute or convalescent COVID-19. CDR3s include the opening cysteine and the closing phenylalanine or tryptophan. Clone size is stated in some rows and not others, as once, few, many or a class when expanded.

TRBV6-5	NA	TRBJ2-7	CASEGTSGSYEQYF
TRBV5-1	once	TRBJ1-4	CASSLTGFGEKLFF
TRBV6-6	NA	TRBJ2-1	CASSRLAGVGDGEQFF
TRBV28	once	TRBJ2-7	CASSPPGGGQKEQYF
TRBV27	NA	TRBJ1-6	CASSLWAGMVNSPLHF
TRBV19	NA	TRBJ1-6	CASSGLENSPLHF
TRBV5-4	NA	TRBJ2-7	CASSFLQGNHYEQYF
TRBV9	NA	TRBJ2-2	CASSVVDRVTGELFF
TRBV6-1	NA	TRBJ1-1	CASIPQGTGTEAFF
TRBV7-6	NA	TRBJ2-3	CASSQRRGSSTDTQYF
TRBV28	NA	TRBJ1-5	CASSDGQISSNQPQHF
TRBV28	NA	TRBJ1-5	CASSSRGTGVQPQHF
TRBV4-1	NA	TRBJ1-2	CASSLGTGGTYGYTF
TRBV2	NA	TRBJ2-5	CASSLAQETQYF
TRBV11-3	once	TRBJ2-7	CASSLAGSTYEQYF
TRBV15	NA	TRBJ1-5	CATSRGDWTQPQHF